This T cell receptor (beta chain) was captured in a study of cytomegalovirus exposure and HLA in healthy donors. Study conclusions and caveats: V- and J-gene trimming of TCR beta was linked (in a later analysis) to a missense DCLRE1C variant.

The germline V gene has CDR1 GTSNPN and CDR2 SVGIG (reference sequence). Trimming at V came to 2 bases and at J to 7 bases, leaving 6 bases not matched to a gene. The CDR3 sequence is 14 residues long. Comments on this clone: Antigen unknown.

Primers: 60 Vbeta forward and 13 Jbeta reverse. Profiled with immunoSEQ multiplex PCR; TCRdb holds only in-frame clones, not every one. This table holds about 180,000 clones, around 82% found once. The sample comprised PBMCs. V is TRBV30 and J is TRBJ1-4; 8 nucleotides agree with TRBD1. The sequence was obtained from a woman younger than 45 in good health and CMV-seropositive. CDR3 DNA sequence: TGTGCCTGGAGTTTTACAGGGGGGTTTGAAAAACTGTTTTTT. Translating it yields CAWSFTGGFEKLFF.